This T cell receptor (beta chain) was sequenced for a study of cytomegalovirus exposure and HLA in healthy donors. PCR primers comprised 60 Vbeta and 13 Jbeta primers. Clones were read by immunoSEQ multiplex PCR, and TCRdb kept only the in-frame ones, dropping some. This table holds about 170,000 clones, around 85% found once. Whole-study results and caveats: Sequencing artifact likely explains a cluster of highly shared sequence variants. At a 0.05 false discovery rate, a later analysis found 16,951 TCR beta sequences to be associated with HLA alleles.

In regard to this clone: Its antigen is not identified.

V was pared by 5 bases and J by 5 bases, with 7 bases of the junction left unmatched. The CDR3 loop spans 14 amino acids. The germline gives CDR1 SGHTA, CDR2 FQGNSA. This clonotype was sampled from a male donor in good health and CMV-seronegative. The sample comprised PBMCs. The rearrangement links TRBV7-2 to TRBJ2-5, with 8 bases that match TRBD1. The CDR3 spells CASSRTGRMETQYF. CDR3 in DNA: TGTGCCAGCAGCCGGACAGGGCGGATGGAGACCCAGTACTTC.